This entry concerns a single T cell receptor beta chain. The antigen remains undetermined. CDR3 size: 15 residues. Trimming shortened V by 0 bases and J by 4 bases, and 9 bases separated the two germline ends. Germline CDR1 reads LGHNA; CDR2 reads YSLEER. The data are from a study of vaccination effects on CD4 cells after COVID-19. The method was immunoSEQ multiplex PCR; TCRdb's version includes in-frame clones alone and lacks a portion of them. The sample lists about 21,000 clones, over 65% occurring once. Peptide-pool stimulation followed by sequencing identified expanded antigen-specific CD4+ clonotypes in the ViraFEST assay. When nine to ten days of culture had elapsed, CD4+ T cells were isolated. The study found no prior SARS-CoV-2 infection in the vaccine recipients, who tested negative for nucleocapsid antibodies.

This chain connects TRBV4-3 to TRBJ2-2; D may be TRBD2 (6 bases). The source of this sequence is a human donor who received a COVID-19 vaccine. Here the sequenced sample was CD4+ T cells from PBMCs cultured with HCoV-NL63 spike peptides, taken before COVID-19 vaccination. The DNA of the CDR3 is TGCGCCAGCAGCCAAGAAGGGACTCCCACCGGGGAGCTGTTTTTT. Amino acid sequence: CASSQEGTPTGELFF.